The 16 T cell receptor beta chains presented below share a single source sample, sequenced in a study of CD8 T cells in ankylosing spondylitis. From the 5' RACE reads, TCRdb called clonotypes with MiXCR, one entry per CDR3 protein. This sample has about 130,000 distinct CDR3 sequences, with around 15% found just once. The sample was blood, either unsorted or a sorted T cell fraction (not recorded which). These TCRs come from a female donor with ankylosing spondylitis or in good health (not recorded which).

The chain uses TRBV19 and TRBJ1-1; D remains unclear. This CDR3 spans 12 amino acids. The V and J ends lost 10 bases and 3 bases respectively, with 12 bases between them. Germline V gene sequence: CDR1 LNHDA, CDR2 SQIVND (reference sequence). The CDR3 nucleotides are TGTGCCATAAAGGACCGCGACACTGAAGCTTTCTTT. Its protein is CAIKDRDTEAFF.

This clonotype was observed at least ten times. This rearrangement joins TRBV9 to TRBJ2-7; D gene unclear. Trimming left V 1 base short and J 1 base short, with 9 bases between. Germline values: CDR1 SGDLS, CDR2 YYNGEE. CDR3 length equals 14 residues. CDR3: CASSVNVNSYEQYF. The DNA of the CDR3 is TGTGCCAGCAGCGTAAATGTCAATTCCTACGAGCAGTACTTC. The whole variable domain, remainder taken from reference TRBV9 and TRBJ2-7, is DSGVTQTPKHLITATGQRVTLRCSPRSGDLSVYWYQQSLDQGLQFLIQYYNGEERAKGNILERFSAQQFPDLHSELNLSSLELGDSALYFCASSVNVNSYEQYFGPGTRLTVT.

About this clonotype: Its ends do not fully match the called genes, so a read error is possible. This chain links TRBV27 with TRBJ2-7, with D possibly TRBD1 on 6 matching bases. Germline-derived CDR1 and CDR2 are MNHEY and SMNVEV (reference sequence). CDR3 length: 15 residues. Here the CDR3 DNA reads TGTGCCAGCAGTCTATCCCCCAGGGGACCCTACGAGCAGTACTTC. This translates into CASSLSPRGPYEQYF.

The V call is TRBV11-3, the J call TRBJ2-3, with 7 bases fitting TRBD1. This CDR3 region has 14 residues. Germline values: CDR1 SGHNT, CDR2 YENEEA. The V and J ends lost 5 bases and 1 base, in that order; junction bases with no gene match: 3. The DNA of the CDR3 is TGTGCCAGCAGCAGTGGACAGGGCACAGATACGCAGTATTTT. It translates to CASSSGQGTDTQYF.

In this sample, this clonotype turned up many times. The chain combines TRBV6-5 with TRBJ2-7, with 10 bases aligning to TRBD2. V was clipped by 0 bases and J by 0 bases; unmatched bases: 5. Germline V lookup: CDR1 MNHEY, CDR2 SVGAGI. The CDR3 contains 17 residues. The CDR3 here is CASSYSQRGGVSYEQYF. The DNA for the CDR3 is TGTGCCAGCAGTTACTCTCAGCGGGGGGGCGTCTCCTACGAGCAGTACTTC.

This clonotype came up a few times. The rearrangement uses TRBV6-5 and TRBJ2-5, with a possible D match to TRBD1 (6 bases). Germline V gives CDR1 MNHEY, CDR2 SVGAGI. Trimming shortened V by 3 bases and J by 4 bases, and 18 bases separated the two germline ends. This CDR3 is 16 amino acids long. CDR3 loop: CASSYGGQIEGETQYF. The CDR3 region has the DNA TGTGCCAGCAGTTATGGGGGCCAAATAGAGGGAGAGACCCAGTACTTC.

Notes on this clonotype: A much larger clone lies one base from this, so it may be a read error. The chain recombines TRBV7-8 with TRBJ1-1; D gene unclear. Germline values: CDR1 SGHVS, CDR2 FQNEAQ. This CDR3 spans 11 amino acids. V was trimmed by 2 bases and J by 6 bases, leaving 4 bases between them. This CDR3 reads CASSLISEAFF. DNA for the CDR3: TGTGCCAGCAGCTTAATATCTGAAGCTTTCTTT.

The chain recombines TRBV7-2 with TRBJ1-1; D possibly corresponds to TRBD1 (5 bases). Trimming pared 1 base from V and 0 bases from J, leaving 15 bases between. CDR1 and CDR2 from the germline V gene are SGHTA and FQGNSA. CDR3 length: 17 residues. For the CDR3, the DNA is TGTGCCAGCAGCTTAGAGGTAATTGGGGCCCTGAACACTGAAGCTTTCTTT. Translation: CASSLEVIGALNTEAFF.

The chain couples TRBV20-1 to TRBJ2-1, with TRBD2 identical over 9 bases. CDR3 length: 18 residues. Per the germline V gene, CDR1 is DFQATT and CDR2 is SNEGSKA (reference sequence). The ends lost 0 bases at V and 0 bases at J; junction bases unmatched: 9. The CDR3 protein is CSARDFSGSPSSYNEQFF. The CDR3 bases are TGCAGTGCTAGAGATTTTAGCGGGAGTCCCAGCTCCTACAATGAGCAGTTCTTC.

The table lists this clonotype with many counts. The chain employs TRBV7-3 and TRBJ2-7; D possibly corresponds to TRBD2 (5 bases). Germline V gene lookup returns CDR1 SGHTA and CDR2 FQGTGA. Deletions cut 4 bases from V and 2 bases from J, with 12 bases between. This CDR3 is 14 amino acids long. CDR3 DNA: TGTGCCAGCAGCTCCCTGGCGGGCCCCTACGAGCAGTACTTC. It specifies CASSSLAGPYEQYF.

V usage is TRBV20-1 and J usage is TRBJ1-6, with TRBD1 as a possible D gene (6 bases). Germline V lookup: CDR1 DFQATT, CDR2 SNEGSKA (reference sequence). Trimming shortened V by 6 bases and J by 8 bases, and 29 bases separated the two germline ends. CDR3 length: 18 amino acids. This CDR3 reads CSASFLLPGAAQHSPLHF. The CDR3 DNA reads TGCAGTGCGTCGTTCTTATTACCGGGGGCAGCCCAACATTCACCCCTCCACTTT.

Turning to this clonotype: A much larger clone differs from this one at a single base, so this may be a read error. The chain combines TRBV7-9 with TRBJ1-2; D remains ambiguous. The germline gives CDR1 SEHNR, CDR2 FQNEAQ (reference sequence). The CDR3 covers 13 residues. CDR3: CASSLGHVYGYPF. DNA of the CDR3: TGTGCCAGCAGCTTAGGACACGTTTATGGCTACCCCTTC. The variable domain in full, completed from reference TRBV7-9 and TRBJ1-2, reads DTGVSQNPRHKITKRGQNVTFRCDPISEHNRLYWYRQTLGQGPEFLTYFQNEAQLEKSRLLSDRFSAERPKGSFSTLEIQRTEQGDSAMYLCASSLGHVYGYPFGSGTRLTVV.

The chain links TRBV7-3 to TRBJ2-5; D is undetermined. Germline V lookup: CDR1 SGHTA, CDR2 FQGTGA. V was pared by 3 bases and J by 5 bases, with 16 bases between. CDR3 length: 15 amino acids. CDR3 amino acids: CASSLVYDPRETQYF. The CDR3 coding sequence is TGTGCCAGCAGCTTGGTTTATGACCCTCGGGAGACCCAGTACTTC.

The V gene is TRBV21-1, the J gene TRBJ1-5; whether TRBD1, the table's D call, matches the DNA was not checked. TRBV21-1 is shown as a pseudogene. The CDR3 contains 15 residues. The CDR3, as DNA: TGTGCCAGCAGCAAAATCGGGGCTGCCAATCAGCCCCAGCATTTT. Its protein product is CASSKIGAANQPQHF.

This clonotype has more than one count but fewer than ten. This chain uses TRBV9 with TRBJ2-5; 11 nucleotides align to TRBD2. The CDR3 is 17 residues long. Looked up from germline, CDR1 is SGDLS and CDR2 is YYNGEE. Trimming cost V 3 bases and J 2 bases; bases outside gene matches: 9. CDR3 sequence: CASSEGLAGGRQETQYF. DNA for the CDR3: TGTGCCAGCAGCGAGGGGCTAGCGGGGGGAAGACAAGAGACCCAGTACTTC.

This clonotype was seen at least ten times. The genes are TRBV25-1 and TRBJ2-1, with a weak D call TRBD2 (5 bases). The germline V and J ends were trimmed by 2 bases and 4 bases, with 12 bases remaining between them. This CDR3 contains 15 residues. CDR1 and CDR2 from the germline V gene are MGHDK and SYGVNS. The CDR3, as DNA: TGTGCCAGCAGTGAAGGAGGACCGAATTACAATGAGCAGTTCTTC. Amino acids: CASSEGGPNYNEQFF.